Following are 14 T cell receptor beta chains from one sample sequenced in a study of blood T cell repertoires in COVID-19. TCRdb keeps only in-frame clones here, not all; method: immunoSEQ multiplex PCR. Among 210,000 or so clones listed, more than 60% were seen once. Sequencing was carried out using peripheral blood. These receptors were collected from a man aged 45 to 65 who had recovered from COVID-19.

The rearrangement joins TRBV20-1 to TRBJ2-1; 9 positions agree with TRBD2. Trimming took 3 bases from V and 5 from J; bases not matched to a gene: 17. This CDR3 region has 18 residues. Germline-derived CDR1 and CDR2 are DFQATT and SNEGSKA (reference sequence). The CDR3 spells CSASRISLVAGVHNEQFF. Written as DNA, the CDR3 is TGCAGTGCTAGTCGAATTTCACTCGTAGCGGGAGTCCACAATGAGCAGTTCTTC.

The CDR3 sequence: CASSAGQGSSYEQYF. As DNA, the CDR3 is TGTGCCAGCAGCGCGGGACAGGGGAGCTCCTACGAGCAGTACTTC. The chain couples TRBV27 to TRBJ2-7, with TRBD1 matching over 10 bases. From germline, CDR1 is MNHEY and CDR2 SMNVEV (reference sequence). The CDR3 has 15 residues. With V trimmed by 6 bases and J by 0 bases, 5 bases remained unmatched.

The chain carries TRBV11-2 and TRBJ2-2; D uncertain. The CDR3 runs to 13 residues. Germline V gives CDR1 SGHAT, CDR2 FQNNGV. Deletions cut 5 bases from V and 13 bases from J, with 17 bases between. For the CDR3, the DNA is TGTGCCAGCAGCCGCTCGAGGCCTGACCCGCTGTTTTTT. Translation gives CASSRSRPDPLFF.

The J gene is TRBJ1-1, the V gene TRBV15; a weak D match, TRBD1 (5 bases). Trimming took off 5 bases at V and 9 bases at J, with 22 bases between the two ends. The CDR3 length is 15 residues. Germline V gene lookup returns CDR1 LNHNV and CDR2 YYDKDF (reference sequence). The CDR3 sequence: CATSRGAGEVSKAFF. In nucleotides, the CDR3 is TGTGCCACCAGCCGTGGGGCAGGAGAGGTTTCTAAAGCTTTCTTT.

This chain connects TRBV7-2 to TRBJ1-6; TRBD1 aligns across 11 bases. The CDR3 extends over 15 amino acids. After removal of 4 bases from V and 7 bases from J, the junction contained 3 bases not matched to a gene. The germline V gene has CDR1 SGHTA and CDR2 FQGNSA. CDR3 sequence (DNA): TGTGCCAGCAGCTCGGGGACAGGGGGAAATTCACCCCTCCACTTT. Its translation is CASSSGTGGNSPLHF.

This chain joins TRBV6-1 and TRBJ1-5, with D perhaps TRBD1 (6 bases). This CDR3 is built from 17 residues. Germline V gene data show CDR1 as MNHNS and CDR2 as SASEGT. V was trimmed by 2 bases and J by 4 bases, leaving 18 bases between them. CDR3 residues: CASSEMGASYGNQPQHF. In nucleotides, the CDR3 is TGTGCCAGCAGTGAAATGGGGGCCTCCTACGGGAATCAGCCCCAGCATTTT.

CDR3 in DNA: TGCGCCAGCAGCCAAGAGGTACTATCCTACGAGCAGTACTTC. It translates to CASSQEVLSYEQYF. V usage is TRBV4-1 and J usage is TRBJ2-7; D is uncertain. The CDR3 is 14 amino acids. Trimming shortened V by 0 bases and J by 1 base, and 7 bases separated the two germline ends. The germline V gene encodes CDR1 MGHRA and CDR2 YSYEKL.

The chain combines TRBV7-8 with TRBJ2-1; D remains unclear. This CDR3 region has 14 residues. V lost 0 bases, J lost 5 bases, and 8 bases lay in between. The germline V gene encodes CDR1 SGHVS and CDR2 FQNEAQ. CDR3 loop: CASSLASRDNEQFF. CDR3 nucleotide sequence: TGTGCCAGCAGCTTAGCTAGCAGAGACAATGAGCAGTTCTTC.

The count of this clone is one. The chain employs TRBV2 and TRBJ2-5; 9 positions agree with TRBD1. The CDR3 contains 13 residues. The junction had 4 bases not matched to a gene; V was cut back by 6 bases and J by 5 bases. CDR1 is SNHLY, CDR2 FYNNEI, per germline. The CDR3 DNA sequence: TGTGCCAGCAGCAGGGACAGGGAGGAGACCCAGTACTTC. It translates to CASSRDREETQYF.

The rearrangement joins TRBV5-8 to TRBJ2-7; possibly TRBD2 for D (5 bases). The germline V gene has CDR1 SGHTS and CDR2 YDEGEE. There are 13 residues in the CDR3. The V gene lost 4 bases and the J gene lost 0 bases, with 8 bases spanning the gap. The CDR3 loop reads CASSLTISYEQYF. CDR3 coding DNA: TGTGCCAGCAGCCTGACTATCTCCTACGAGCAGTACTTC.

This clone was counted between two and nine times. The V gene is TRBV10-1, the J gene TRBJ1-4; D not resolved. The CDR3 has 18 residues. Germline CDR1 is WNHNN and CDR2 is SYGVQD (reference sequence). V was pared by 4 bases and J by 0 bases, with 18 bases between. CDR3 nucleotide sequence: TGCGCCAGCAGTGTTAGAGGTCGTTTTAGGACAACTAATGAAAAACTGTTTTTT. Its translation: CASSVRGRFRTTNEKLFF.

The J gene is TRBJ2-5, the V gene TRBV4-1; 9 bases agree with TRBD2. V lost 2 bases, J lost 4 bases, and 5 bases stayed unmatched. The CDR3 is 15 amino acids. Germline assignment: CDR1 MGHRA and CDR2 YSYEKL. The CDR3 here is CASSQNSGRRETQYF. The CDR3 region has the DNA TGCGCCAGCAGCCAAAATAGCGGGAGACGAGAGACCCAGTACTTC.

The chain employs TRBV5-1 and TRBJ2-2; 8 bases fit TRBD1. J gave up 1 base and V 0 bases, and 2 bases lay outside the gene matches. From germline, CDR1 is SGHRS and CDR2 YFSETQ. The CDR3 has 16 residues. This chain's CDR3 is CASSLGRGQNTGELFF. The CDR3 DNA reads as TGCGCCAGCAGCTTGGGCAGGGGGCAGAACACCGGGGAGCTGTTTTTT. Filled out from reference TRBV5-1 and TRBJ2-2, the complete variable domain reads KAGVTQTPRYLIKTRGQQVTLSCSPISGHRSVSWYQQTPGQGLQFLFEYFSETQRNKGNFPGRFSGRQFSNSRSEMNVSTLELGDSALYLCASSLGRGQNTGELFFGEGSRLTVL.

The table lists this clone with many counts. This chain links TRBV3-1 (or the pseudogene TRBV3-2) with TRBJ2-3; 9 bases match TRBD1. The germline gives CDR1 LGHDT, CDR2 YNNKEL (reference sequence). V shed 4 bases, J shed 1 base, and the junction held 9 bases outside the gene matches. This CDR3 has 17 amino acids. The CDR3 DNA reads as TGTGCCAGCAGCCCTGTTTTGGGACAGGGCCGCACAGATACGCAGTATTTT. Amino acids: CASSPVLGQGRTDTQYF.